A selection of T cell receptor beta chains follows, all from one sample in a study of blood T cell repertoires in COVID-19. Data came from immunoSEQ multiplex PCR; TCRdb stores just in-frame clones and leaves some out. The data hold under 200,000 clones, with around nine tenths observed a single time. Material for sequencing was peripheral blood. These receptors all come from a man aged 70-80 years with acute or convalescent COVID-19. CDR3s include the opening cysteine and the closing phenylalanine or tryptophan. Fields, in order: J gene, V gene, D gene, clone size, CDR3 DNA, CDR3 protein. D genes are given only for firm matches. Clone size appears in some rows only: once, few, many, or a class for an expanded clone.

>TRBJ1-1|TRBV28|NA|NA
TGTGCCAGCAGTTTGCAGGGTTGGGACACTGAAGCTTTCTTT
CASSLQGWDTEAFF
>TRBJ1-3|TRBV2|NA|NA
TGTGCCAGCATTCGGGGGGCTGGAAACACCATATATTTT
CASIRGAGNTIYF
>TRBJ2-3|TRBV4-3|TRBD1|NA
TGCGCCAGCAGCCACAAGGGGGCAGGGGATACGCAGTATTTT
CASSHKGAGDTQYF
>TRBJ1-1|TRBV28|NA|NA
TGTGCCAGCAGTCAGGTTCGAGGGGGGGTCACTGAAGCTTTCTTT
CASSQVRGGVTEAFF
>TRBJ2-4|TRBV9|TRBD2|once
TGTGCCAGCAGGACGGGGGGGCAGAACCTAGCCAAAAACATTCAGTACTTC
CASRTGGQNLAKNIQYF
>TRBJ1-1|TRBV6-5|NA|NA
TGTGCCACCCTAGGACACATCTTCGGTTATGAAGCTTTCTTT
CATLGHIFGYEAFF
>TRBJ1-3|TRBV2|NA|NA
TGTGCCAGCAGTGCGACAGGCTCTGGAAACACCATATATTTT
CASSATGSGNTIYF
>TRBJ2-3|TRBV5-4|TRBD2|NA
TGTGCCAGCAGCAAGGGACTAGCGGGTAGCACAGATACGCAGTATTTT
CASSKGLAGSTDTQYF
>TRBJ1-2|TRBV7-3|TRBD1|few
TGTGCCAGCAGCCCCCAGGGACAGGGATCCTCTGGCTACACCTTC
CASSPQGQGSSGYTF
>TRBJ2-2|TRBV5-1|NA|NA
TGCGCCAGCAGCTTGATCTCGGGGGATACCGGGGAGCTGTTTTTT
CASSLISGDTGELFF
>TRBJ1-2|TRBV5-1|NA|NA
TGCGCCAGCAGCTCGGGCGACAGGAATCCTAACTATGGCTACACCTTC
CASSSGDRNPNYGYTF
>TRBJ1-5|TRBV6-1|NA|once
TGTGCCAGCAGTGAGTCGGGTAGAGCTCAGCCCCAGCATTTT
CASSESGRAQPQHF
>TRBJ1-3|TRBV7-3|NA|NA
TGTGCCAGCAGCTTATCTTCAGGGTCTGGAAACACCATATATTTT
CASSLSSGSGNTIYF
>TRBJ1-6|TRBV11-3|NA|NA
TGTGCCAGCAGCTTAGGAGGAAACAATTCACCCCTCCACTTT
CASSLGGNNSPLHF
>TRBJ2-3|TRBV5-1|NA|NA
TGCGCCAGCAGCCGAGACAGGCCATACACAGATACGCAGTATTTT
CASSRDRPYTDTQYF
>TRBJ2-7|TRBV9|NA|NA
TGTGCCAGCAGCGTAGGTCGGGGGGCCCGGGACGGATTCTACGAGCAGTACTTC
CASSVGRGARDGFYEQYF
>TRBJ1-3|TRBV7-8|NA|NA
TGTGCCAGCAGCTTAGGGGAGCCTCACAGGGAGTTGGACACCATATATTTT
CASSLGEPHRELDTIYF
>TRBJ1-6|TRBV9|NA|NA
TGTGCCAGCAGCGTCGGCGGCTCCTATAATTCACCCCTCCACTTT
CASSVGGSYNSPLHF
>TRBJ1-1|TRBV6-6|NA|NA
TGTGCCAGCAGTTACTCCACAGGGAACACTGAAGCTTTCTTT
CASSYSTGNTEAFF
>TRBJ2-1|TRBV5-6|TRBD2|NA
TGTGCCAGCAGCCCCTATCCCCGGACTAGCGGGACTGAGCAGTTCTTC
CASSPYPRTSGTEQFF
>TRBJ2-5|TRBV5-8|NA|NA
TGTGCCAGCAGCTTGGCAGGCAAGGAGACCCAGTACTTC
CASSLAGKETQYF
>TRBJ2-3|TRBV6-4|NA|NA
TGTGCCAGCAAGGACTATCCATTAAGGGGCACAGATACGCAGTATTTT
CASKDYPLRGTDTQYF
>TRBJ2-1|TRBV18|NA|NA
TGTGCCAGCTCACCACCAAGTAGTAGTGAGCAGTTCTTC
CASSPPSSSEQFF
>TRBJ2-7|TRBV2|NA|NA
TGTGCCAGCAGGTCAATGGGGGACTCCTCTGGGGAGCAGTACTTC
CASRSMGDSSGEQYF
>TRBJ1-2|TRBV10-3|NA|NA
TGTGCCATCAGCCCTCCCTTTATCGGGGGATCTAACTATGGCTACACCTTC
CAISPPFIGGSNYGYTF
>TRBJ1-1|TRBV7-9|TRBD1|NA
TGTGCCAGCAGCTCACCGGGACAGGGGGTGTACACTGAAGCTTTCTTT
CASSSPGQGVYTEAFF
>TRBJ2-1|TRBV29-1|NA|once
TGCAGCGTTGCACGGGGGGCCGACTACAATGAGCAGTTCTTC
CSVARGADYNEQFF
>TRBJ2-7|TRBV6-2/TRBV6-3|NA|NA
TGTGCCAGCAGTTACCTGGGGCAGGGGTACGAGCAGTACTTC
CASSYLGQGYEQYF
>TRBJ1-2|TRBV5-1|TRBD1|few
TGCGCCAGCAGCCTGGGACAGGGTTCGGAGGGCTACACCTTC
CASSLGQGSEGYTF
>TRBJ2-3|TRBV19|TRBD2|NA
TGTGCCAGTACCCAGACTAGCGGGGGGGCGGATACGCAGTATTTT
CASTQTSGGADTQYF
>TRBJ2-3|TRBV30|NA|NA
TGTGCCTGGAGTGGGGGACACACAGATACGCAGTATTTT
CAWSGGHTDTQYF
>TRBJ1-1|TRBV19|NA|NA
TGTGCCAGTAGTTCCCTCGGGGGGCCCAATGAAGCTTTCTTT
CASSSLGGPNEAFF
>TRBJ2-7|TRBV6-5|TRBD1|few
TGTGCCAGCAGGCGACAGGGGACCTCCTACGAGCAGTACTTC
CASRRQGTSYEQYF
>TRBJ1-4|TRBV28|NA|NA
TGTGCCAGCCAAACAACTAATGAAAAACTGTTTTTT
CASQTTNEKLFF
>TRBJ1-4|TRBV7-9|NA|once
TGTGCCAGCAGCTCCTACAGGGCGGGTGAAAAACTGTTTTTT
CASSSYRAGEKLFF
>TRBJ2-2|TRBV30|TRBD2|NA
TGTGCCTGGAGTGTTCTAGCGGGGGGCACCGGGGAGCTGTTTTTT
CAWSVLAGGTGELFF
>TRBJ2-7|TRBV7-3|NA|few
TGTGCCAGCAGCCCTATGGGGAGTACCGACGAGCAGTACTTC
CASSPMGSTDEQYF
>TRBJ1-2|TRBV6-5|TRBD1|NA
TGTGCCAGCAGTCCAGGACAGGGATGGTATGGCTACACCTTC
CASSPGQGWYGYTF
>TRBJ2-1|TRBV4-3|NA|NA
TGCGCCAGCAGCCAAGAACCCCCGGGGAGCTCCTACAATGAGCAGTTCTTC
CASSQEPPGSSYNEQFF
>TRBJ1-2|TRBV5-5|TRBD1|NA
TGTGCCAGCAGCCCCGGGGACAGGGGTAGGAGCTACACCTTC
CASSPGDRGRSYTF